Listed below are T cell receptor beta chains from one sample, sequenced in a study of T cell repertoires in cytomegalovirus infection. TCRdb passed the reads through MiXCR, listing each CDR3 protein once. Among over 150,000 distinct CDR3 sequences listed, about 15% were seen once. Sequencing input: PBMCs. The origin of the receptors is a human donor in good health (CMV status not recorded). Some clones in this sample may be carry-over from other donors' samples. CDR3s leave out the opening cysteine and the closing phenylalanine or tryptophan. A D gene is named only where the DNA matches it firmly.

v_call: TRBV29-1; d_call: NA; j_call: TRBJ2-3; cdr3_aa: SVEAGSKFTDTQY
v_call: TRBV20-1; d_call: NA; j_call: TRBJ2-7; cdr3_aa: SASQPAVYEQY
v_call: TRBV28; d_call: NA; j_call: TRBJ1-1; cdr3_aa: ASTYGRKFKAF
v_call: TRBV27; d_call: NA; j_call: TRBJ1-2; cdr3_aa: ASSLRAAYGYT
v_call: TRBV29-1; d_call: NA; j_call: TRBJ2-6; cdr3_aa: SVEASSGANVLT
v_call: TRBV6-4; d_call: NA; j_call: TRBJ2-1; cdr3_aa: ASSDGGKTYNEQF
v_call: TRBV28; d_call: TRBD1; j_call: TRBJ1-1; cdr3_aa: ASSPDRDNTEAF
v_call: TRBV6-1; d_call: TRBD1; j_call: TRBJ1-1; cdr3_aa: ASRQGMNTEAF
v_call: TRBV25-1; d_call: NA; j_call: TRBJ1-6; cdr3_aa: ASSPHGGASVSPLH
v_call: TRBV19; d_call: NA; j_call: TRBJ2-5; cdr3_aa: ASSPGPNGIGETQY
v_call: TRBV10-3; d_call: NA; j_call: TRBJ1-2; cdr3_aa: AISEADIYGYT
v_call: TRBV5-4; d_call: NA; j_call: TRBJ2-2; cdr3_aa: ASSLGRGIGELF
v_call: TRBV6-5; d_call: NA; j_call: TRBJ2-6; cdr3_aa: ASSYTVIGDGANVLT
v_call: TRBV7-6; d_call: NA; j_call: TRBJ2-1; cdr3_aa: ASSFSKSRGLYNEQF
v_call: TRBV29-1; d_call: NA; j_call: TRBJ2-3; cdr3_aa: SATTDTQY
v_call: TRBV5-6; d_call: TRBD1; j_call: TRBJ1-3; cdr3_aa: ASSQQGTGNTIY
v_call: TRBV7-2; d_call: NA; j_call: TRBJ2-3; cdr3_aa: ASSSLGRSTDTQY
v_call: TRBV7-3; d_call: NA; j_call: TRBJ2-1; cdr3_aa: ASSLGGKGDNEPF
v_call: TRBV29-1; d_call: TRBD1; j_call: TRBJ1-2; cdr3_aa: SVEERGRRYNYGYT
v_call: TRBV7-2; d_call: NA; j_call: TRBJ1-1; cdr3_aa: ASSLGWTEAF
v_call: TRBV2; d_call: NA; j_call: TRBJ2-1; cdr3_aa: ASSESWAEQF
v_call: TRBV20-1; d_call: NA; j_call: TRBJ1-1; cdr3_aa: SARGKGNTEAF
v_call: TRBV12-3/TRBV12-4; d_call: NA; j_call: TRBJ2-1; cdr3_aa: ASSLVNEQF
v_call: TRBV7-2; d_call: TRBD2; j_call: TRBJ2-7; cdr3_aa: ASSFSGAIYEQY
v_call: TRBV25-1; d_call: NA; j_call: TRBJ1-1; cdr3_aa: ASSPGGAEAF
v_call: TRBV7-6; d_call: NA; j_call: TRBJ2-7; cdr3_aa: ASSLRTAPYEQY
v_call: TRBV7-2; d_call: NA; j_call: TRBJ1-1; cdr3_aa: ASSPHKGNTEAF
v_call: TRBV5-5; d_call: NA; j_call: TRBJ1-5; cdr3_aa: ASSFSAQTYQPQH
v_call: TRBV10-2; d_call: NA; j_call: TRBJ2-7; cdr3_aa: ASTAPGKGEQY
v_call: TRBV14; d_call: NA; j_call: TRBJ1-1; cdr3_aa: ASSLWSQAGTEAF
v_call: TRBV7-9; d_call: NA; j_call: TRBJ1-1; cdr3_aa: AGWVEDTEAF
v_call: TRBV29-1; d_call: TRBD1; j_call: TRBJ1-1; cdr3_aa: SAWDRNTEAF
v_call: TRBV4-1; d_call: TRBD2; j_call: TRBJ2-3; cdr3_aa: ASSPAGRGGTDTQY
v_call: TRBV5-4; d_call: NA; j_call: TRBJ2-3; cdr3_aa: ASGIPGSTDTQY
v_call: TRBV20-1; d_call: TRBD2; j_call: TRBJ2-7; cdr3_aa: SARDQTSGSSYEQY
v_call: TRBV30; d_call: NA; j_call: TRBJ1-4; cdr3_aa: AWSVKGGGEKLF
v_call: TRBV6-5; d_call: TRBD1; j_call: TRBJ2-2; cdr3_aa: ASSYSNLGGSGTGELF
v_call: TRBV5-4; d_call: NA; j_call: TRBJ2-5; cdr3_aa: ASSLGAQPTSPIETQY
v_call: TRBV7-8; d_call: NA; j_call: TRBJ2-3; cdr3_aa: ASSLGQAKPDTQY
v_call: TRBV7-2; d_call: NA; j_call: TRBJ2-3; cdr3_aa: ASSLAASGGTDTQY
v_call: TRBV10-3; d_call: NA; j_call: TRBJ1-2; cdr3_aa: AISELLGEQRLNYGYT
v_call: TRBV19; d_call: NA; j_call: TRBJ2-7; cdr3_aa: ASSILGLGEQY
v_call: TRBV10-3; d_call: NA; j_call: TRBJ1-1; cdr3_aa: AIRAAQMNTEAF
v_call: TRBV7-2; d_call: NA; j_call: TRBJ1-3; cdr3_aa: ASTLGGGRAGNTIY
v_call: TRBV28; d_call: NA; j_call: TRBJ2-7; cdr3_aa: ASSLQSSGQY
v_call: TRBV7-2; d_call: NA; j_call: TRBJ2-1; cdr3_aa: ASSLERGRDEQF
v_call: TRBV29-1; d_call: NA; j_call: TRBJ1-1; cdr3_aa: SVGTPEAGRGEAF
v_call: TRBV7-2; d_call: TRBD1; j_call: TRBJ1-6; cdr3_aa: ASSQLALRGSPLH
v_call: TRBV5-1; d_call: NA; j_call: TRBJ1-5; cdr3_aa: ASSLAGVSNQPQH